Shown below are 21 T cell receptor beta chains from a single sample sequenced in a study of T cells after yellow fever vaccination. Using its own MiXCR run on the 5' RACE reads, TCRdb lists one record per CDR3 protein. The sample records 300,000 to 400,000 distinct CDR3 sequences, roughly 8.4% being singletons. Specimen: PBMCs, collected 35 to 50 days after the first yellow fever vaccination. These receptors were taken from a man between 18 and 35 years old who received the YFV17D yellow fever vaccine.

The chain is built from TRBV28 and TRBJ1-1; D remains ambiguous. V lost 5 bases, J lost 4 bases, and 14 bases lay in between. The length of the CDR3 is 14 residues. The germline gives CDR1 MDHEN, CDR2 SYDVKM. This CDR3 reads CASSTREWGTEAFF. CDR3 nucleotide sequence: TGTGCCAGCAGTACGAGGGAGTGGGGCACTGAAGCTTTCTTT.

This clonotype was detected only a few times. The chain combines TRBV10-3 with TRBJ2-2; 7 bases are shared with TRBD2. Per the germline V gene, CDR1 is ENHRY and CDR2 is SYGVKD. This CDR3 contains 16 residues. The V gene end was trimmed by 0 bases and the J gene end by 6 bases; junction bases not matched to a gene: 7. The CDR3: CAISESRGGGAGELFF. CDR3 bases: TGTGCCATCAGTGAGTCTCGCGGGGGAGGAGCCGGGGAGCTGTTTTTT.

In its sample, this clonotype was seen many times. The chain combines TRBV7-2 with TRBJ1-2; D not certain. The ends were cut back, 5 bases at V and 4 bases at J, with 14 bases in the middle. The CDR3 consists of 14 residues. Germline V CDR1 and CDR2: SGHTA, FQGNSA. In DNA form, the CDR3 reads TGTGCCAGCAGCCAGACCACGGGCGCCTATGGCTACACCTTC. This encodes CASSQTTGAYGYTF.

The table lists this clonotype with a few counts. The CDR3 nucleotides are TGTGCCAGCAGTTTAGTAGGCCTGGGAGAGACCCAGTACTTC. This encodes CASSLVGLGETQYF. V and J are TRBV12-3 or TRBV12-4 and TRBJ2-5; no clear D gene. The CDR3 loop spans 14 amino acids. Trimming left V 1 base short and J 4 bases short, with 10 bases between.

This clonotype came up a few times. The V call is TRBV20-1, the J call TRBJ1-5; D remains ambiguous. Germline V gene sequence: CDR1 DFQATT, CDR2 SNEGSKA (reference sequence). The length of the CDR3 is 13 residues. Trimming stripped 7 bases from V and 0 bases from J, with 10 bases between. As DNA, the CDR3 is TGCAGTGTCCAGGAAAATAGCAATCAGCCCCAGCATTTT. Translation gives CSVQENSNQPQHF.

This sequence joins TRBV3-1 and TRBJ2-5, with 7 bases aligning to TRBD2. Trimming at V came to 3 bases and at J to 5 bases, leaving 9 bases not matched to a gene. The CDR3 is 15 amino acids. Germline values: CDR1 LGHDT, CDR2 YNNKEL (reference sequence). For the CDR3, the DNA is TGTGCCAGCAGCCACGGAGCGGGGATGGGGGAGACCCAGTACTTC. It yields the protein CASSHGAGMGETQYF.

This chain links TRBV7-8 with TRBJ2-1, with 8 positions matching TRBD2. V gave up 5 bases and J gave up 3 bases; unmatched junction bases: 6. There are 15 residues in the CDR3. CDR1 is SGHVS, CDR2 FQNEAQ, per germline. Here the CDR3 DNA reads TGTGCCAGCAGCATTAGCGGGGCCGGCTACAATGAGCAGTTCTTC. As protein: CASSISGAGYNEQFF.

V usage is TRBV12-3 or TRBV12-4 and J usage is TRBJ1-1; 10 positions agree with TRBD1. The CDR3 spans 15 residues. Losses at the gene ends were 3 bases for V and 1 base for J; bases not matched to a gene: 2. In DNA, the CDR3 is TGTGCCAGCAGTTTGGGACAGGGGAGGAACACTGAAGCTTTCTTT. Its translation is CASSLGQGRNTEAFF.

In DNA form, the CDR3 reads TGTGCCAGCAGCTTAGGTGGTACAGCTCCTAACTATGGCTACACCTTC. Its translation: CASSLGGTAPNYGYTF. The chain recombines TRBV7-2 with TRBJ1-2; unclear D gene. CDR3 length equals 16 residues. V was cut by 1 base and J by 0 bases, with 12 bases left in between. Germline CDR1 and CDR2: SGHTA and FQGNSA.

This clonotype was seen at least ten times. The CDR3 spells CASSPGRGWGGLNEQFF. The CDR3 coding sequence is TGTGCCAGCAGCCCGGGGAGGGGATGGGGGGGCCTCAATGAGCAGTTCTTC. The chain joins TRBV5-6 to TRBJ2-1; perhaps TRBD2 as D (7 bases). This CDR3 is 17 amino acids long. Germline lookup yields CDR1 SGHDT and CDR2 YYEEEE. The V gene lost 4 bases and the J gene lost 6 bases, with 23 bases spanning the gap.

To note about this clonotype: The conserved closing phenylalanine or tryptophan is absent in this CDR3, likely reflecting a read error. No DNA is shown, since the ends of the CDR3 on it are uncertain; the CDR3 is the one TCRdb lists. V and J are TRBV10-3 and TRBJ1-2; no DNA check was done on the table's D call, TRBD1. Germline V gene data show CDR1 as ENHRY and CDR2 as SYGVKD. The CDR3 has 12 amino acids, counting both end residues. The CDR3 sequence: CAISDTGTPARI.

This clonotype was counted only a few times. The chain employs TRBV5-1 and TRBJ1-5; D ambiguous. The CDR3 covers 13 residues. CDR1 SGHRS and CDR2 YFSETQ come from the germline V gene. V shed 1 base and J shed 6 bases, with 8 bases lying between them. As DNA, the CDR3 is TGCGCCAGCAGCTTGTTCGGGAGTCAGCCCCAGCATTTT. Protein: CASSLFGSQPQHF.

This clonotype was observed a few times. This chain joins TRBV12-3 or TRBV12-4 and TRBJ1-2; D is ambiguous. V lost 3 bases and J lost 2, with 10 bases in between. The CDR3 covers 14 residues. CDR3 in amino acids: CASSFFEANYGYTF. CDR3 coding DNA: TGTGCCAGCAGTTTTTTTGAGGCAAACTATGGCTACACCTTC.

This clonotype has just one count. The chain uses TRBV20-1 and TRBJ2-7, with D possibly TRBD2 on 6 matching bases. CDR1 and CDR2 (germline): DFQATT, SNEGSKA (reference sequence). The ends were cut back, 0 bases at V and 4 bases at J, with 16 bases in the middle. This CDR3 comprises 15 residues. The CDR3 here is CSAREAGLVRYEQYV. The DNA of the CDR3 is TGCAGTGCTAGAGAGGCGGGGTTAGTCCGGTACGAGCAGTACGTC.

This clonotype was detected a few times. The gene calls are TRBV5-4 and TRBJ1-1; 10 bases agree with TRBD1. Germline V lookup: CDR1 SGHNT, CDR2 YYREEE (reference sequence). This CDR3 has 15 residues. V trimming: 9 bases; J trimming: 3 bases; junction bases outside the gene matches: 11. The CDR3 loop is CATVDRGTSHTEAFF. The DNA for the CDR3 is TGTGCCACCGTGGACAGGGGGACCTCCCACACTGAAGCTTTCTTT.

This clonotype was seen only a few times. The gene calls are TRBV10-3 and TRBJ2-1; D is tentatively TRBD1 or TRBD2 (6 bases each). CDR1 is ENHRY and CDR2 is SYGVKD in the germline V gene. This CDR3 has 14 amino acids. V lost 6 bases to trimming and J lost 7 bases, with 16 bases between them. The CDR3 nucleotides are TGTGCCATCAGGCCCAGCCTAGGGGGGAATGAGCAGTTCTTC. It translates to CAIRPSLGGNEQFF.

This clonotype was observed a handful of times. The gene calls are TRBV5-1 and TRBJ2-2, with 8 positions matching TRBD2. The CDR3 contains 16 residues. CDR1 and CDR2 (germline): SGHRS, YFSETQ. Unmatched junction bases numbered 8, after V lost 6 bases and J lost 1 base. The CDR3: CASNPTLAGNTGELFF. Written as DNA, the CDR3 is TGCGCCAGCAACCCGACGCTAGCGGGGAACACCGGGGAGCTGTTTTTT.

The chain uses TRBV20-1 and TRBJ2-1, with 10 bases identical to TRBD2. This CDR3 has 14 amino acids. Trimming at V came to 4 bases and at J to 4 bases, leaving 4 bases not matched to a gene. The germline gives CDR1 DFQATT, CDR2 SNEGSKA (reference sequence). The CDR3 coding sequence is TGCAGTGCTACCGGGACTAGCGATTACAATGAGCAGTTCTTC. Translation gives CSATGTSDYNEQFF.

This clonotype has more than one count but fewer than ten. V is TRBV30 and J is TRBJ2-1; 8 bases are a match to TRBD2. The CDR3 is 14 amino acids. The V and J ends lost 2 bases and 9 bases, in that order; junction bases with no gene match: 9. Germline-derived CDR1 and CDR2 are GTSNPN and SVGIG (reference sequence). CDR3 in DNA: TGTGCCTGGAGTACCGGGACTAGTTCGCCTGAGCAGTTCTTC. Translation gives CAWSTGTSSPEQFF.

In its sample, this clonotype was seen a few times. The chain links TRBV27 to TRBJ2-5; 7 nucleotides line up with TRBD1. There are 14 residues in the CDR3. Germline trimming cut 5 bases from V and 0 bases from J; bases unmatched to any gene: 3. CDR1 is MNHEY, CDR2 SMNVEV, per germline (reference sequence). In DNA, the CDR3 is TGTGCCAGCAGTCCAACAGGGGACCAAGAGACCCAGTACTTC. Translated, it gives CASSPTGDQETQYF.

The CDR3 here is CASSLVGQGGDTQYF. The CDR3, as DNA: TGTGCCAGCAGCTTGGTCGGACAGGGCGGAGATACGCAGTATTTT. The V call is TRBV5-4, the J call TRBJ2-3; 8 bases are shared with TRBD1. The CDR3 is made up of 15 amino acids. J lost 5 bases, V lost 0 bases, and 5 bases had no gene match. In germline, CDR1 is SGHNT, CDR2 YYREEE (reference sequence).